This T cell receptor (beta chain) was identified in a study of T-cell reconstitution after alpha-beta-depleted transplantation in children. This clonotype came up many times. The antigen remains undetermined. The CDR3 totals 12 residues. Trimming took 4 bases from V and 7 from J; bases not matched to a gene: 3. CDR1 is MGHRA, CDR2 YSYEKL, per germline. Unique molecular identifiers were used in preparing the TCRbeta library. TCRdb reanalysed the PCR reads using MiXCR and keeps one entry per CDR3 protein. Counted here are about 420,000 distinct CDR3 sequences, roughly 16% occurring once; the ten biggest clones make up 25% to 30%. Study results and limitations: Some patients' high day-60 TCRbeta diversity was attributed to recipient cells surviving conditioning. Counts and diversity of T cells one year after transplant came mostly from newly produced T cells.

The sample in question was PBMCs, mostly from graft donor cells, obtained 360 days after TCRalphabeta/CD19-depleted stem cell transplant. The receptor was derived from a boy under two years old who had a stem cell transplant for Wiskott-Aldrich syndrome, so the T cells may come from the graft donor. The gene calls are TRBV4-1 and TRBJ2-7; 8 bases match TRBD2. DNA of the CDR3: TGCGCCAGCAGCCGCCGGGGGGGGGAGCAGTACTTC. This gives the protein CASSRRGGEQYF.